This TCR beta chain appears in the sequencing data of a study of cytotoxic CD8 clonotypes in ibrutinib-treated CLL. Regarding the study as a whole: Public clonotypes, found uncommonly, either contracted or stayed stable on treatment. Rising at ibrutinib response, clonality subsequently fell back toward baseline at progression. Clonality correlated strongly with circulating CD8+ T cells and exceeded age-matched healthy donors at baseline.

Turning to this clone: Its specificity is unknown.

Sequenced by immunoSEQ multiplex PCR; TCRdb stores in-frame clones only, minus some. The sample carries more than 200,000 clones, just over 70% recorded once. The germline gives CDR1 MDHEN, CDR2 SYDVKM. The CDR3 runs 18 residues. V gave up 2 bases and J gave up 5 bases, with 24 bases separating them. The chain carries TRBV28 and TRBJ2-5; D perhaps matches TRBD2 (5 bases). Sample: PBMCs, taken after 12 months of ibrutinib treatment. This sequence was found in a human donor with chronic lymphocytic leukemia. CDR3 region: CASSLPRFVGAGGETQYF. In DNA, the CDR3 is TGTGCCAGCAGTTTACCCCGTTTCGTTGGTGCGGGCGGGGAGACCCAGTACTTC.